This T cell receptor beta chain was recorded in a study of OX40 agonist ivuxolimab in advanced cancers. On the study more broadly: All patients had ivuxolimab intravenously every 2 weeks at 0.01 to 10 mg/kg. Regarding the study as a whole: Low levels of normalized T-cell clonal expansion also appeared in some nonresponders. Expansion of clones was among the lowest in partial responders at 0.1-3.0 mg/kg. The CD4+ and CD8+ T cells in the blood had expanded clonally by week 6 at 0.1 to 3.0 mg/kg.

Concerning this clone: Its antigen is unidentified.

The CDR3 is made up of 13 amino acids. V was cut by 5 bases and J by 7 bases, with 12 bases left in between. The germline V gene encodes CDR1 LNHDA and CDR2 SQIVND (reference sequence). The method was immunoSEQ multiplex PCR; TCRdb's version includes in-frame clones alone and lacks a portion of them. The sample contains about 88,000 clones, about 85% of which appear only once. The V call is TRBV19, the J call TRBJ1-5, with D possibly being TRBD1 (5 bases). Sequenced here: CD4+ or CD8+ T cells sorted from blood, sampled in a trial of the OX40 agonist ivuxolimab. The TCR sequence derives from an adult with an advanced solid tumor such as melanoma, head and neck, liver or kidney cancer. CDR3: CASSAVGPQPQHF. The CDR3 nucleotides are TGTGCCAGTAGTGCAGTGGGGCCACAGCCCCAGCATTTT.